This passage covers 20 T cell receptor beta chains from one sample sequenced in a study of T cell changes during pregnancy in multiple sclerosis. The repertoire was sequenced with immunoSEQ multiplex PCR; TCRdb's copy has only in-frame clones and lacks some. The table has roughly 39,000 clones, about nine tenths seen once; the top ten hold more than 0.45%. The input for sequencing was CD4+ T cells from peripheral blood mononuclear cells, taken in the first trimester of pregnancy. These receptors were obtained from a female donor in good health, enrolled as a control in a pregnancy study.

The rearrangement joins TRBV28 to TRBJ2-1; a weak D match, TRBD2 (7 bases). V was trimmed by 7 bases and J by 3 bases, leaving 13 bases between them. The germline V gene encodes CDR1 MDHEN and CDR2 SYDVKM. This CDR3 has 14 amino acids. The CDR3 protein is CASNGGAGYNEQFF. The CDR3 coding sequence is TGTGCCAGCAATGGGGGGGCAGGCTACAATGAGCAGTTCTTC.

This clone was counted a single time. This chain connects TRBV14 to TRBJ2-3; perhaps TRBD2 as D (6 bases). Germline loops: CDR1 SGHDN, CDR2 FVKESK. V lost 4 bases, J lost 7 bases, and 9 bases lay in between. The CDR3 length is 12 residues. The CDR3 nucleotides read TGTGCCAGCAGCCCACGGGGGTATACGCAGTATTTT. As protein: CASSPRGYTQYF. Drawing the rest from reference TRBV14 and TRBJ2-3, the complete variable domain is EAGVTQFPSHSVIEKGQTVTLRCDPISGHDNLYWYRRVMGKEIKFLLHFVKESKQDESGMPNNRFLAERTGGTYSTLKVQPAELEDSGVYFCASSPRGYTQYFGPGTRLTVL.

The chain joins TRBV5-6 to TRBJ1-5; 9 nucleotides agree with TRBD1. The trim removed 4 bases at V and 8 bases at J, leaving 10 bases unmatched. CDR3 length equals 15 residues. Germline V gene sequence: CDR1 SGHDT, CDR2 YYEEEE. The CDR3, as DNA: TGTGCCAGCAGCCCTTGGGACAGGGTTTCGGAGCCCCAGCATTTT. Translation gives CASSPWDRVSEPQHF. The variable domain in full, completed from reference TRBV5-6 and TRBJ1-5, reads DAGVTQSPTHLIKTRGQQVTLRCSPKSGHDTVSWYQQALGQGPQFIFQYYEEEERQRGNFPDRFSGHQFPNYSSELNVNALLLGDSALYLCASSPWDRVSEPQHFGDGTRLSIL.

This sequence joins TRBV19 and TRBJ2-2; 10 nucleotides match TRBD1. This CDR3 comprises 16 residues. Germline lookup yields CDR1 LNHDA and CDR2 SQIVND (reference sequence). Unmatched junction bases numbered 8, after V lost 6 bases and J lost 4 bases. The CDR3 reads CASSGGQGSLTGELFF. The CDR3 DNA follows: TGTGCCAGTAGCGGGGGACAGGGGAGCCTCACCGGGGAGCTGTTTTTT.

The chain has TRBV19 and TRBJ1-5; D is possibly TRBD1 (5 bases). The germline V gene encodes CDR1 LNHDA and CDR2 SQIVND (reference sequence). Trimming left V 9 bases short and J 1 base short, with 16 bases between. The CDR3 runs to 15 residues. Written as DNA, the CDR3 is TGTGCCAGCATTCCCCATGGGGGGAGCAATCAGCCCCAGCATTTT. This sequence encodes CASIPHGGSNQPQHF.

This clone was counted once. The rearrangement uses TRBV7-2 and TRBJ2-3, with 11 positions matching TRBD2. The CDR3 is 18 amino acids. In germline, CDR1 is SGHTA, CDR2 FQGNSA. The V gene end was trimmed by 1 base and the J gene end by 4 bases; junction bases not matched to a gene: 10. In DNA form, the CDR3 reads TGTGCCAGCAGCTTAGTTAGCGGGGGGGCCGGGGCCGCAGATACGCAGTATTTT. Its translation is CASSLVSGGAGAADTQYF.

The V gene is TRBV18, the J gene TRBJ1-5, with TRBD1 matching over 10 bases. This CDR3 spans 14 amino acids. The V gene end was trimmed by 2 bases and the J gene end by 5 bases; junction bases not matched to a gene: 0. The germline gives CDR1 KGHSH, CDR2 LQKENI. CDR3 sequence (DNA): TGTGCCAGCTCACCAGGGACAGGGGATCAGCCCCAGCATTTT. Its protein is CASSPGTGDQPQHF.

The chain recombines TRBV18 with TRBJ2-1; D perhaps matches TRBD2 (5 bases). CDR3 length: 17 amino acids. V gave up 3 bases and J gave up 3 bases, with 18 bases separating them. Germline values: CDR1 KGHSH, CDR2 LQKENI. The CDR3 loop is CASSPPAGEYGYNEQFF. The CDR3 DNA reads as TGTGCCAGCTCACCTCCAGCCGGGGAATACGGCTACAATGAGCAGTTCTTC.

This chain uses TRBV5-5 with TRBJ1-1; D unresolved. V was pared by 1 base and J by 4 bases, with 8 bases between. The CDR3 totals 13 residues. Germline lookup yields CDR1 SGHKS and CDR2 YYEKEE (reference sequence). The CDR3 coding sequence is TGTGCCAGCAGCTTGCTCGGGATCACTGAAGCTTTCTTT. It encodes CASSLLGITEAFF.

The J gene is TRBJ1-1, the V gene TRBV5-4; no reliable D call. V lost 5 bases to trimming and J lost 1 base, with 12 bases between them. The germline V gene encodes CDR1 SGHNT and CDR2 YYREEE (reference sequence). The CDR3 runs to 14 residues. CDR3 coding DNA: TGTGCCAGCAGTAGTGTATCACGGAACACTGAAGCTTTCTTT. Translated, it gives CASSSVSRNTEAFF.

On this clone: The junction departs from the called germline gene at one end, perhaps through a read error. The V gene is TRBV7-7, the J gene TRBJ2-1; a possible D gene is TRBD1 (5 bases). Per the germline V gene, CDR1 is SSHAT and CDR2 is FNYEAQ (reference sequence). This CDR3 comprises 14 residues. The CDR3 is CASSLRQGYNEQFF. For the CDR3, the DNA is TGTGCTAGCAGCTTACGGCAGGGATACAATGAGCAGTTCTTC.

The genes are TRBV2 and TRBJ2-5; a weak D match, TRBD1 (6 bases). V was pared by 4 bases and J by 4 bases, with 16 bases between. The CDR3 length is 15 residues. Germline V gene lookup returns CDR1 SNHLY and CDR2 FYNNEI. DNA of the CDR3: TGTGCCAGCAGTGGGGGGCTTCCTAAAGCAGAGACCCAGTACTTC. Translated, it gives CASSGGLPKAETQYF.

The CDR3 region is CASSLSAGEYGYTF. CDR3 nucleotide sequence: TGTGCCAGCAGTTTATCGGCAGGGGAATATGGCTACACCTTC. The V gene is TRBV28, the J gene TRBJ1-2; D might be TRBD1 (6 bases). Germline V gene lookup returns CDR1 MDHEN and CDR2 SYDVKM. CDR3 length: 14 amino acids. V was clipped by 1 base and J by 5 bases, with 11 bases between them.

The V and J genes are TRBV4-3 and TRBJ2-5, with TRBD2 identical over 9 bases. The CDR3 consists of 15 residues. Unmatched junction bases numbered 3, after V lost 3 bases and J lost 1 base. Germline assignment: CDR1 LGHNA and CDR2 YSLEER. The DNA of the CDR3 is TGCGCCAGCAGCCAGCGGGGGGGGGTCCAAGAGACCCAGTACTTC. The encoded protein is CASSQRGGVQETQYF.

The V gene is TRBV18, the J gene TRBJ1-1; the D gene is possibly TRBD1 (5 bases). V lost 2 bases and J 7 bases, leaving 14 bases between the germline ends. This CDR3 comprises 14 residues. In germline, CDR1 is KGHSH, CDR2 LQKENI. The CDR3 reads CASSPSRPGLEAFF. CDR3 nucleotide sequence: TGTGCCAGCTCACCAAGCAGGCCAGGGCTTGAAGCTTTCTTT.

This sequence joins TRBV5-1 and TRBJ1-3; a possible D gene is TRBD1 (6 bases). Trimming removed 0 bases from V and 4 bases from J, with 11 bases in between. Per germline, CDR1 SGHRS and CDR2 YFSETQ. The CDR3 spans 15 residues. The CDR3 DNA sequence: TGCGCCAGCAGCTTGGCAGCGACAGGAGGAAACACCATATATTTT. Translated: CASSLAATGGNTIYF.

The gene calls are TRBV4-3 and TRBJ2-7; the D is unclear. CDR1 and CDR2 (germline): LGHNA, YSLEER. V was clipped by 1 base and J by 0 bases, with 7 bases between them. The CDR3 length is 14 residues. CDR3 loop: CASSQVAFSYEQYF. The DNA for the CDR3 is TGCGCCAGCAGCCAAGTGGCCTTCTCCTACGAGCAGTACTTC.

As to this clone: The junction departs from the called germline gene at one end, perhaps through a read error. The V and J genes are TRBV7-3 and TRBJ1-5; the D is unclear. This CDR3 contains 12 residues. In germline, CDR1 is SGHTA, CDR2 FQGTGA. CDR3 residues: CASTLSNLPQHF. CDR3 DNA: TGTGCCAGCACCCTTAGCAATCTGCCCCAGCATTTT.

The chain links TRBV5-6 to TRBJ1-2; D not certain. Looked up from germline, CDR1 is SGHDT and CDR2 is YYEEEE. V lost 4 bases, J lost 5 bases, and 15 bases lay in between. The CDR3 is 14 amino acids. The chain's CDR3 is CASSPGIRVYGYTF. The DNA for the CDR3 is TGTGCCAGCAGCCCGGGGATCCGGGTATATGGCTACACCTTC.

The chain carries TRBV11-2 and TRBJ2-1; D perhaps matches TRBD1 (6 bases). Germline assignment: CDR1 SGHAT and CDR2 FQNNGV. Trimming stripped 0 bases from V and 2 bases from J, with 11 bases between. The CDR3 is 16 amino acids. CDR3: CASSLEGQPPYNEQFF. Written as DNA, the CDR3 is TGTGCCAGCAGCTTAGAAGGACAGCCACCCTACAATGAGCAGTTCTTC.